The next 28 T cell receptor beta chains were all read from a single sample in a study of cytomegalovirus exposure and HLA in healthy donors (dated by TCRdb to 2017 to 2019). The method behind the library was the immunoSEQ multiplex PCR assay. TCRdb re-hosts the immuneACCESS table, in-frame sequences only. Its copies lack some clones; in the studies checked, an unresolved V gene accounts for under half of them, and the cause for the rest is not known. This sample gives roughly 200,000 clones in total; approximately 89% of them show up just once. 6% to 8% of the sample belongs to the ten largest clones. Sequencing was carried out using PBMCs. These receptors were collected from a man aged 25 to 40 in good health and CMV-seropositive.

This clone was counted once. The chain combines TRBV29-1 with TRBJ2-5; 7 bases line up with TRBD2. This CDR3 comprises 12 residues. V shed 7 bases and J 3 bases; nucleotides not matched to a gene: 5. Germline assignment: CDR1 SQVTM and CDR2 ANQGSEA. CDR3 residues: CSARGGEETQYF. Written as DNA, the CDR3 is TGCAGCGCGCGGGGAGGGGAAGAGACCCAGTACTTC.

The rearrangement joins TRBV18 to TRBJ2-3; 13 bases agree with TRBD2. There are 16 residues in the CDR3. CDR1 is KGHSH, CDR2 LQKENI, per germline. V lost 2 bases to trimming and J lost 6 bases; unmatched junction nucleotides: 5. The CDR3 nucleotides read TGTGCCAGCTCACCAATGGGACTAGCGGGGCCGGATACGCAGTATTTT. Translating it yields CASSPMGLAGPDTQYF. The variable domain in full, completed from reference TRBV18 and TRBJ2-3, reads NAGVMQNPRHLVRRRGQEARLRCSPMKGHSHVYWYRQLPEEGLKFMVYLQKENIIDESGMPKERFSAEFPKEGPSILRIQQVVRGDSAAYFCASSPMGLAGPDTQYFGPGTRLTVL.

The table lists this clone with a few counts. The V and J genes are TRBV5-1 and TRBJ1-3; no definite D call. The germline V gene has CDR1 SGHRS and CDR2 YFSETQ. The V gene lost 3 bases and the J gene lost 0 bases, with 10 bases spanning the gap. CDR3 size: 15 residues. CDR3 coding DNA: TGCGCCAGCAGCTCGGACTTGACCTCTGGAAACACCATATATTTT. It yields the protein CASSSDLTSGNTIYF.

The count of this clone is one. The chain uses TRBV19 and TRBJ2-7; D is possibly TRBD1 or TRBD2 (6 bases each). The CDR3 has 14 amino acids. Germline CDR1 LNHDA, CDR2 SQIVND (reference sequence). V was pared by 1 base and J by 3 bases, with 10 bases between. CDR3 in DNA: TGTGCCAGTAGTATAGGGAGGGGGAGCTACGAGCAGTACTTC. It encodes CASSIGRGSYEQYF.

This clone was picked up a small number of times. This chain connects TRBV15 to TRBJ2-1; 8 positions match TRBD1. V shed 3 bases and J 4 bases; nucleotides not matched to a gene: 11. This CDR3 comprises 17 residues. Germline assignment: CDR1 LNHNV and CDR2 YYDKDF (reference sequence). The CDR3: CATSREDRGPIYNEQFF. The CDR3 DNA follows: TGTGCCACCAGCAGGGAAGACAGGGGACCTATTTACAATGAGCAGTTCTTC.

The chain joins TRBV11-3 to TRBJ1-6; 8 bases fit TRBD1. The CDR3 has 15 amino acids. Trimming removed 5 bases from V and 8 bases from J; junction bases left unmatched: 8. Germline-derived CDR1 and CDR2 are SGHNT and YENEEA. CDR3 residues: CASSPRQGPHSPLHF. CDR3 DNA: TGTGCCAGCAGCCCTAGACAGGGGCCCCATTCACCCCTCCACTTT.

Concerning this clone itself: At one boundary the junction diverges from the germline segment, which might be a read error. V gene TRBV7-7 combines with J gene TRBJ2-3, with 9 bases identical to TRBD2. The germline CDR1 and CDR2 sequences are SSHAT and FNYEAQ (reference sequence). The CDR3 has 17 amino acids. The chain's CDR3 is CASSLDPAGGVTDTQYF. The CDR3 DNA reads TGTGCTAGCAGCTTAGACCCAGCGGGAGGTGTAACAGATACGCAGTATTTT.

The genes are TRBV28 and TRBJ2-7; the match to TRBD1 covers 7 bases. The CDR3 loop spans 15 amino acids. The germline V gene has CDR1 MDHEN and CDR2 SYDVKM. V was pared by 5 bases and J by 1 base, with 8 bases of the junction left unmatched. CDR3 nucleotide sequence: TGTGCCAGCAGTCCCGCCGGGACAGCTTCCTACGAGCAGTACTTC. As protein: CASSPAGTASYEQYF.

On this clone: This CDR3 is also generated by other DNA sequences in the sample. This chain connects TRBV7-2 to TRBJ2-7; 10 bases match TRBD1. Germline trimming cut 4 bases from V and 0 bases from J; bases unmatched to any gene: 3. This CDR3 is 15 amino acids long. Germline CDR1 SGHTA, CDR2 FQGNSA. The CDR3 coding sequence is TGTGCCAGCAGCTACAGGACAGGGGGCTCCTACGAGCAGTACTTC. Translation gives CASSYRTGGSYEQYF. Combining the CDR3 with reference TRBV7-2 and TRBJ2-7 gives the whole variable domain GAGVSQSPSNKVTEKGKDVELRCDPISGHTALYWYRQSLGQGLEFLIYFQGNSAPDKSGLPSDRFSAERTGGSVSTLTIQRTQQEDSAVYLCASSYRTGGSYEQYFGPGTRLTVT.

The V and J genes are TRBV18 and TRBJ1-1; D unclear. The germline V gene encodes CDR1 KGHSH and CDR2 LQKENI. V was cut by 1 base and J by 5 bases, with 11 bases left in between. This CDR3 has 14 residues. CDR3 DNA: TGTGCCAGCTCACCACGTTCGGAGGCAACTGAAGCTTTCTTT. Its translation is CASSPRSEATEAFF. Filled out from reference TRBV18 and TRBJ1-1, the complete variable domain reads NAGVMQNPRHLVRRRGQEARLRCSPMKGHSHVYWYRQLPEEGLKFMVYLQKENIIDESGMPKERFSAEFPKEGPSILRIQQVVRGDSAAYFCASSPRSEATEAFFGQGTRLTVV.

This rearrangement joins TRBV27 to TRBJ2-7; weak D call: TRBD1 (6 bases). CDR1 is MNHEY and CDR2 is SMNVEV in the germline V gene (reference sequence). This CDR3 region has 13 residues. The ends were cut back, 2 bases at V and 3 bases at J, with 8 bases in the middle. CDR3 residues: CASSLTGRYEQYF. DNA of the CDR3: TGTGCCAGCAGTTTAACAGGGCGCTACGAGCAGTACTTC.

V usage is TRBV19 and J usage is TRBJ2-1, with D perhaps matching TRBD1 or TRBD2 (5 bases each). Trimming removed 9 bases at V and 4 bases at J, with 16 bases between. Germline loops: CDR1 LNHDA, CDR2 SQIVND (reference sequence). This CDR3 comprises 14 residues. The CDR3 DNA sequence: TGTGCCAGCCAACGAGGGGTCTCTTACAATGAGCAGTTCTTC. It specifies CASQRGVSYNEQFF.

This rearrangement joins TRBV7-2 to TRBJ2-5; 12 bases agree with TRBD2. This CDR3 has 15 residues. J lost 6 bases, V lost 7 bases, and 9 bases had no gene match. In germline, CDR1 is SGHTA, CDR2 FQGNSA. CDR3 DNA: TGTGCCAGCACCAAGACTAGCGGGGGTCGACAGACCCAGTACTTC. This translates into CASTKTSGGRQTQYF.

The chain recombines TRBV25-1 with TRBJ2-5, with 11 nucleotides matching TRBD1. The CDR3 sequence is 17 residues long. V dropped 2 bases and J dropped 6; count of bases not matched to a gene: 11. Germline V gives CDR1 MGHDK, CDR2 SYGVNS. CDR3 loop: CASSEGGGDRGAKTQYF. The CDR3 DNA reads as TGTGCCAGCAGTGAAGGCGGAGGGGACAGGGGGGCGAAGACCCAGTACTTC.

This chain connects TRBV7-9 to TRBJ2-5; TRBD1 matches at 8 bases. The germline gives CDR1 SEHNR, CDR2 FQNEAQ (reference sequence). This CDR3 has 15 amino acids. Germline trimming cut 3 bases from V and 5 bases from J; bases unmatched to any gene: 8. Written as DNA, the CDR3 is TGTGCCAGCAGCTTCCCGACAGGGGCCGAGGAGACCCAGTACTTC. This codes for CASSFPTGAEETQYF.

The CDR3 DNA reads as TGTGCCAGCAGCTTGGGAGGGGAGAGGCAGCCCCAGCATTTT. This gives the protein CASSLGGERQPQHF. The chain employs TRBV11-2 and TRBJ1-5, with D perhaps matching TRBD1 (5 bases). The CDR3 spans 14 residues. CDR1 and CDR2 from the germline V gene are SGHAT and FQNNGV. The V end lost 3 bases, the J end lost 7 bases, and 13 bases lay between the germline ends.

The chain joins TRBV11-1 to TRBJ2-3; D gene ambiguous. Germline CDR1 reads SGHAT; CDR2 reads FQDESV (reference sequence). The CDR3 contains 15 residues. Trimming took 4 bases from V and 2 from J, leaving 13 bases between them. The CDR3 sequence is CASSSLPSNTDTQYF. The CDR3 region has the DNA TGTGCCAGCAGCTCCCTCCCGAGCAACACAGATACGCAGTATTTT. The full variable domain, with the rest looked up from reference TRBV11-1 and TRBJ2-3, is EAEVAQSPRYKITEKSQAVAFWCDPISGHATLYWYRQILGQGPELLVQFQDESVVDDSQLPKDRFSAERLKGVDSTLKIQPAELGDSAMYLCASSSLPSNTDTQYFGPGTRLTVL.

J is TRBJ1-1 and V is TRBV4-1; D not resolved. Trimming cost V 4 bases and J 0 bases, with 12 bases left between them. Per germline, CDR1 MGHRA and CDR2 YSYEKL. The CDR3 has 15 residues. The CDR3 DNA is TGCGCCAGCAGCCCCCGACTGAGCCTGAACACTGAAGCTTTCTTT. Translation: CASSPRLSLNTEAFF.

V is TRBV19 and J is TRBJ1-1, with 7 bases lining up with TRBD1. V lost 5 bases to trimming and J lost 3 bases; unmatched junction nucleotides: 12. The CDR3 is 16 residues long. Germline CDR1 LNHDA, CDR2 SQIVND (reference sequence). CDR3 amino acids: CASSPPRDSPDTEAFF. CDR3 DNA: TGTGCCAGTAGTCCACCTAGGGACAGCCCCGACACTGAAGCTTTCTTT.

The chain combines TRBV18 with TRBJ1-6; no definite D call. The germline gives CDR1 KGHSH, CDR2 LQKENI. The CDR3 is made up of 16 amino acids. With 2 bases removed from V and 6 bases from J, the gap between germline ends came to 14 bases. Here the CDR3 DNA reads TGTGCCAGCTCACCAGGAGAAAGCAGAACTAATTCACCCCTCCACTTT. Amino acids: CASSPGESRTNSPLHF.

This chain uses TRBV4-1 with TRBJ2-3, with 15 bases identical to TRBD2. This CDR3 is 18 amino acids long. V shed 1 base and J 2 bases; nucleotides not matched to a gene: 4. The germline gives CDR1 MGHRA, CDR2 YSYEKL. The CDR3 bases are TGCGCCAGCAGCCAAGGTGGGACTAGCGGGAGGCCCACAGATACGCAGTATTTT. Translated, it gives CASSQGGTSGRPTDTQYF.

This clone appeared a few times. The rearrangement uses TRBV18 and TRBJ2-7, with 13 nucleotides matching TRBD2. V lost 3 bases, J lost 0 bases, and 8 bases stayed unmatched. The germline gives CDR1 KGHSH, CDR2 LQKENI. The CDR3 spans 18 residues. CDR3 amino acids: CASSPGTSGVPLSYEQYF. CDR3 in DNA: TGTGCCAGCTCACCTGGGACTAGCGGGGTCCCTCTCTCCTACGAGCAGTACTTC.

The CDR3 sequence: CASSYGLGTGELFF. The CDR3 DNA reads as TGTGCCAGCAGTTACGGTCTAGGCACCGGGGAGCTGTTTTTT. The V and J genes are TRBV6-5 and TRBJ2-2; no clear D. Germline V gene lookup returns CDR1 MNHEY and CDR2 SVGAGI. Trimming stripped 2 bases from V and 4 bases from J, with 8 bases between. The CDR3 has 14 residues.

In DNA form, the CDR3 reads TGTGCCAGCAGTTTCCAACAGTTCTATGGCTACACCTTC. It encodes CASSFQQFYGYTF. V is TRBV28 and J is TRBJ1-2; D is uncertain. Germline lookup yields CDR1 MDHEN and CDR2 SYDVKM. Deletions cut 3 bases from V and 4 bases from J, with 9 bases between. There are 13 residues in the CDR3.

V usage is TRBV6-4 and J usage is TRBJ2-1; D remains ambiguous. This CDR3 contains 14 residues. Per the germline V gene, CDR1 is MRHNA and CDR2 is SNTAGT. Trimming left V 0 bases short and J 0 bases short, with 3 bases between. The CDR3 is CASSDSSSYNEQFF. CDR3 sequence (DNA): TGTGCCAGCAGTGACTCTAGCTCCTACAATGAGCAGTTCTTC.

The chain has TRBV28 and TRBJ2-3, with TRBD2 matching over 9 bases. Germline V gives CDR1 MDHEN, CDR2 SYDVKM. This CDR3 has 18 residues. Germline trimming cut 4 bases from V and 6 bases from J; bases unmatched to any gene: 17. CDR3 sequence reads: CASSSLSSSGVPVDTQYF. CDR3 nucleotide sequence: TGTGCCAGCAGTTCGTTATCCTCTAGCGGGGTCCCGGTGGATACGCAGTATTTT.

J is TRBJ1-2 and V is TRBV14; 12 bases agree with TRBD1. Germline V gene data show CDR1 as SGHDN and CDR2 as FVKESK. The CDR3 runs to 17 residues. V shed 0 bases, J shed 5 bases, and the junction held 7 bases outside the gene matches. In DNA, the CDR3 is TGTGCCAGCAGCCAAGACTGGGGACAGGGGGCGAGGTATGGCTACACCTTC. Protein sequence: CASSQDWGQGARYGYTF.

Concerning this clone: The identical CDR3 is also encoded by other nucleotide sequences in the sample. V gene TRBV7-3 combines with J gene TRBJ2-3; TRBD1 aligns across 9 bases. Looked up from germline, CDR1 is SGHTA and CDR2 is FQGTGA. Trimming took 4 bases from V and 5 from J; bases not matched to a gene: 4. This CDR3 comprises 14 residues. The CDR3 DNA is TGTGCCAGCAGCTCTACAGGGGGCATAGATACGCAGTATTTT. This gives the protein CASSSTGGIDTQYF.